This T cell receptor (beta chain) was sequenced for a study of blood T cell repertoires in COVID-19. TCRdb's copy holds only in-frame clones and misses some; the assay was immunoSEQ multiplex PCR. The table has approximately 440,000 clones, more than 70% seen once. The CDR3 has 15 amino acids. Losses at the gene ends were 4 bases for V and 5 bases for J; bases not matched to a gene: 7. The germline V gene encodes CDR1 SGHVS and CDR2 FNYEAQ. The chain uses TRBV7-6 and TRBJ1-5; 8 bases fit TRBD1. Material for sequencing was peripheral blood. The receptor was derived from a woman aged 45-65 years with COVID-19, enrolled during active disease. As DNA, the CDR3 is TGTGCCAGCAGCTCTTGGACAGGGCGGGATCAGCCCCAGCATTTT. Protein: CASSSWTGRDQPQHF.